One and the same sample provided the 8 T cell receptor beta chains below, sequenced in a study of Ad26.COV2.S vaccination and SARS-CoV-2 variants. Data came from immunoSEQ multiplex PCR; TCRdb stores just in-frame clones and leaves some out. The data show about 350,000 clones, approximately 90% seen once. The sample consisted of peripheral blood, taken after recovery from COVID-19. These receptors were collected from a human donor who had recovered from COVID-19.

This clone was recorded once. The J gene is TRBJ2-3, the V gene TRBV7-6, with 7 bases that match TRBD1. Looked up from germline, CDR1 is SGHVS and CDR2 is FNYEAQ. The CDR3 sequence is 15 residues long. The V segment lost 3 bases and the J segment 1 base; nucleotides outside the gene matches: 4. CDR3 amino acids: CASSFSQGRTDTQYF. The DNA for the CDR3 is TGTGCCAGCAGCTTCTCACAGGGGCGCACAGATACGCAGTATTTT.

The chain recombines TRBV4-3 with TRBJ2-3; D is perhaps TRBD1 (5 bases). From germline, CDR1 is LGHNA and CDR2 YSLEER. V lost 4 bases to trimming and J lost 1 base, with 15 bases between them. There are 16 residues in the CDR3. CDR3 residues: CASSLNPGYGTDTQYF. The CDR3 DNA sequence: TGCGCCAGCAGCCTTAATCCAGGGTACGGCACAGATACGCAGTATTTT.

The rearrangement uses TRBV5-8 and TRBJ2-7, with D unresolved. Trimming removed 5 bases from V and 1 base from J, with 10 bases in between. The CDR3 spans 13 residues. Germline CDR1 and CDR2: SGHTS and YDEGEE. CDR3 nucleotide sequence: TGTGCCAGCAGATCCCGACCGTCCTACGAGCAGTACTTC. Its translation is CASRSRPSYEQYF.

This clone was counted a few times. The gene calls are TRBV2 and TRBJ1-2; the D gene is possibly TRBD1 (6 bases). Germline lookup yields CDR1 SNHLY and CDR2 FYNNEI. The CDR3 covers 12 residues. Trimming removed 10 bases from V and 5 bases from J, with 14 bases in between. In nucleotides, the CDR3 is TGTGCCACCCAGGGGTCGCGGTATGGCTACACCTTC. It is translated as CATQGSRYGYTF.

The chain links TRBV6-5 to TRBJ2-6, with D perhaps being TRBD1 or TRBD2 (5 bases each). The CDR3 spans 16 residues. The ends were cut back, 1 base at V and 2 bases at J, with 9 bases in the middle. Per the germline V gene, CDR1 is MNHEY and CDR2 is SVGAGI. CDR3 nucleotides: TGTGCCAGCAGTTACTTTGGGGGAGCTGGGGCCAACGTCCTGACTTTC. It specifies CASSYFGGAGANVLTF.

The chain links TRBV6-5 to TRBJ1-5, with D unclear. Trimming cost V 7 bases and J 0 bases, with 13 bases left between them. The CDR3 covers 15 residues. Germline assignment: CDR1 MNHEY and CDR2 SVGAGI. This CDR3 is CASISQINSNQPQHF. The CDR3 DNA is TGTGCCAGCATATCACAGATCAATAGCAATCAGCCCCAGCATTTT.

CDR3 region: CASSDRAVKETQYF. The CDR3 DNA follows: TGTGCCAGCAGCGACAGGGCGGTCAAAGAGACCCAGTACTTC. This rearrangement joins TRBV28 to TRBJ2-5, with TRBD1 identical over 7 bases. This CDR3 contains 14 residues. From germline, CDR1 is MDHEN and CDR2 SYDVKM. Unmatched junction bases numbered 7, after V lost 6 bases and J lost 3 bases.

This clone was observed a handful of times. CDR3 nucleotides: TGTGCCAGCAGCTCTTCACCCCCGACGCCCTACTATGGCTACACCTTC. It encodes CASSSSPPTPYYGYTF. The chain is built from TRBV3-1 (or the pseudogene TRBV3-2) and TRBJ1-2, with D hard to call. Trimming removed 5 bases from V and 3 bases from J, with 19 bases in between. Germline assignment: CDR1 LGHDT and CDR2 YNNKEL (reference sequence). The CDR3 contains 16 residues.